This TCR beta chain was retrieved from a study of human T cells and chemical hapten exposure. Study overall: How much TCR each sample yielded varied, mostly because pooled library volumes differed slightly. Findings and limits, study-wide: The number of TCRs above 1 in 1000 frequency did not change after DPC sensitization.

As to this clonotype: No antigen is known for it.

Time point given: healthy volunteer bleed at 6 weeks. Total RNA extraction was carried out from unfractionated whole blood. The CDR3 runs 11 residues. V was pared by 0 bases and J by 16 bases, with 2 bases of the junction left unmatched. Germline V gene lookup returns CDR1 SGHRS and CDR2 YFSETQ. Each cDNA molecule in the library carried unique molecular identifiers. TCRdb analysed the RACE reads with MiXCR anew, one entry per CDR3 protein. The sample contains fewer than 85,000 distinct CDR3 sequences, 8.6% of which appear only once. The sample consisted of whole blood. The chain joins TRBV5-1 to TRBJ2-1, with TRBD1 matching over 9 bases. The sequence derives from a male donor in good health. Some clones in this sample may be carry-over from other donors' samples. The CDR3: CASSLGQGEFF. Written as DNA, the CDR3 is TGCGCCAGCAGCTTGGGACAGGGGGAATTCTTC. Based on the CDR3 plus reference TRBV5-1 and TRBJ2-1, the full variable domain is KAGVTQTPRYLIKTRGQQVTLSCSPISGHRSVSWYQQTPGQGLQFLFEYFSETQRNKGNFPGRFSGRQFSNSRSEMNVSTLELGDSALYLCASSLGQGEFFGPGTRLTVL.